This T cell receptor (beta chain) stems from a study of T cells after yellow fever vaccination. Study conclusions and caveats: Subsequent to the booster, the majority of primary-vaccination clones reappeared (around 96% CD4, 80% to 90% CD8).

The TCR cDNA carried a universal primer site and UMIs from 5'RACE template switching. TCRdb processed the 5' RACE reads anew with MiXCR; each CDR3 protein has one entry. The repertoire includes more than 200,000 distinct CDR3 sequences, over 3% of them detected once, and 15% to 20% sits in the top ten. This clonotype was found many times. Antigen specificity is unknown. Trimming removed 3 bases from V and 6 bases from J, with 12 bases in between. In germline, CDR1 is DFQATT, CDR2 SNEGSKA (reference sequence). This CDR3 is 14 amino acids long. Here the sequenced sample was PBMCs, taken 15 days after the yellow fever booster vaccination. The source is a man younger than 35 who received the YFV17D yellow fever vaccine. The rearrangement links TRBV20-1 to TRBJ1-6, with no clear D. CDR3: CSASTGLFNSPLHF. The CDR3 bases are TGCAGTGCTAGTACGGGCCTTTTTAATTCACCCCTCCACTTT.